The clone carrying this T cell receptor beta chain occurred a few times. TCRdb reprocessed the 5' RACE reads via MiXCR and lists one record per CDR3 protein. The data hold more than 250,000 distinct CDR3 sequences, with 15% to 20% observed a single time. CDR1 SGHVS and CDR2 FQNEAQ come from the germline V gene. J lost 3 bases, V lost 2 bases, and 11 bases had no gene match. The CDR3 covers 17 residues. The sample originates from a study of T-cell memory formation after mild COVID-19. The chain couples TRBV7-8 to TRBJ1-2, with 8 bases aligning to TRBD1. The source of this sequence is a man in his late teens or twenties who had mild COVID-19 (a few samples of this study predate the infection). Cell type and time point are not known. The source material was PBMCs or a T cell subset sorted from them (not recorded which). CDR3 in amino acids: CASSLSRFSQGDYGYTF. The DNA of the CDR3 is TGTGCCAGCAGCTTATCGAGGTTTTCACAGGGGGACTATGGCTACACCTTC.